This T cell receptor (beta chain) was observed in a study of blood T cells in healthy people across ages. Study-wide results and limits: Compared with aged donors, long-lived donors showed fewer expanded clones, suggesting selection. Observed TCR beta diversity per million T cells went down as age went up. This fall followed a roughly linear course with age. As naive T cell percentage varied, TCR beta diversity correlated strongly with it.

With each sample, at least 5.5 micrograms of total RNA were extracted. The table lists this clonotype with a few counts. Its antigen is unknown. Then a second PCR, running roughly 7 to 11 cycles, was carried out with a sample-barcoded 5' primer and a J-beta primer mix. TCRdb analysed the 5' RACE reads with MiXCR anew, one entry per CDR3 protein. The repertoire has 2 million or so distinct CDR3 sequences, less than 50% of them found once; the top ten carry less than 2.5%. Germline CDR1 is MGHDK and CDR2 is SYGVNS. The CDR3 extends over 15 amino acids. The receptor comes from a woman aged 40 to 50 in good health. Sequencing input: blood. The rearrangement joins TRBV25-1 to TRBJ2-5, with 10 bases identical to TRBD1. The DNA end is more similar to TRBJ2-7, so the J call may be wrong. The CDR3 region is CASSEYGTGDDEQYF. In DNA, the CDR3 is TGTGCCAGCAGTGAATACGGGACAGGGGACGACGAGCAGTACTTC.